The rows below give T cell receptor beta chains drawn from one sample of a study of CD8+ T cells in alopecia areata. Assay: immunoSEQ multiplex PCR; the TCRdb copy retains only in-frame clones and omits some. The profile covers 87,000 or so clones, with around three quarters appearing a single time and 15% to 20% taken by the ten largest. Sample: CD8+ T cells sorted from blood, taken around week 42, from a patient treated with tofacitinib. These receptors all stem from a human donor with alopecia areata. Each CDR3 is given with its conserved first and last residue. The order of the fields is clone size, CDR3 length, V gene, D gene, J gene, CDR3 DNA, CDR3 protein. D genes are given only for firm matches. Clone sizes are given selectively: once, few, many, or a class where the clone is expanded.

>NA|13|TRBV7-8|NA|TRBJ2-7
TGTGCCAGCAGCGACGGGACTTCCTACGAGCAGTACTTC
CASSDGTSYEQYF
>NA|12|TRBV7-9|NA|TRBJ2-7
TGTGCCGTCATGGACAGACCTCACGAGCAGTACTTC
CAVMDRPHEQYF
>once|16|TRBV19|TRBD1|TRBJ2-6
TGTGCCAGTAGTATAGCAGGGGGCTCTGGGGCCAACGTCCTGACTTTC
CASSIAGGSGANVLTF
>NA|14|TRBV7-6|NA|TRBJ1-2
TGTGCCAGCAGCCCCACGGCCCGAGGGCATGGCTACACCTTC
CASSPTARGHGYTF
>NA|15|TRBV6-4|NA|TRBJ2-1
TGTGCCAGCAGTGACTCACAGGGAATATACAATGAGCAGTTCTTC
CASSDSQGIYNEQFF
>NA|12|TRBV13|NA|TRBJ2-4
TGTGCCAGCAGCTTACAGGGAGGCATTCAGTACTTC
CASSLQGGIQYF
>NA|15|TRBV7-2|TRBD1|TRBJ1-6
TGTGCCAGCAGCTTAGTAGGGGACAGGGGTTCACCCCTCCACTTT
CASSLVGDRGSPLHF
>NA|19|TRBV7-6|NA|TRBJ2-4
TGTGCCAGCAGCTCCATGGTTGGGGACAACCCACTAGCCAAAAACATTCAGTACTTC
CASSSMVGDNPLAKNIQYF
>NA|14|TRBV9|NA|TRBJ1-6
TGTGCCAGCAGCGCCCAGGGTGGTAATTCACCCCTCCACTTT
CASSAQGGNSPLHF
>NA|17|TRBV4-3|NA|TRBJ1-5
TGCGCCAGCAGCCAAGATGAATGGCAGGGGAGGAATCAGCCCCAGCATTTT
CASSQDEWQGRNQPQHF
>few|15|TRBV4-3|NA|TRBJ2-1
TGCGCCAGCAGCCAAGACGTCGCATCCTACAATGAGCAGTTCTTC
CASSQDVASYNEQFF
>NA|13|TRBV25-1|TRBD1|TRBJ1-1
TGTGCCAGCAGTGTTGGGGGACAGTATGAAGCTTTCTTT
CASSVGGQYEAFF
>once|19|TRBV19|TRBD1|TRBJ1-5
TGTGCCAGTAGTCCCACCGGGACAGGGGGATTTATAGGGAATCAGCCCCAGCATTTT
CASSPTGTGGFIGNQPQHF
>NA|17|TRBV19|NA|TRBJ1-5
TGTGCCAGTAGTATTCGGACAGCCTCTCGTGGCAATCAGCCCCAGCATTTT
CASSIRTASRGNQPQHF
>NA|13|TRBV7-2|NA|TRBJ1-1
TGTGCCAGCAGCTTAACTTATGGACCTGAAGCTTTCTTT
CASSLTYGPEAFF
>NA|19|TRBV29-1|TRBD1|TRBJ1-5
TGCAGCGCCACACATGGTGCCTACACAGGGGGAAAGAGCAATCAGCCCCAGCATTTT
CSATHGAYTGGKSNQPQHF
>NA|15|TRBV27|NA|TRBJ2-7
TGTGCCAGCAGTTCGGATCCCGGGCGGATTGGCGAGCAGTACTTC
CASSSDPGRIGEQYF
>NA|14|TRBV29-1|NA|TRBJ2-5
TGCAGCGTTGAAGGGGGTGTCGGAGCGGAGACCCAGTACTTC
CSVEGGVGAETQYF
>NA|12|TRBV30|NA|TRBJ2-7
TGTGCCTGGAGTGTATCGGGCTACGAGCAGTACTTC
CAWSVSGYEQYF
>NA|12|TRBV5-4|NA|TRBJ2-7
TGTGCCAGCAGCTTTTTTTTGGGAGAGCAGTACTTC
CASSFFLGEQYF
>NA|16|TRBV29-1|TRBD2|TRBJ2-7
TGCAGCGTTGAAGGGTTTGGGCGGGGGGGAACCTACGAGCAGTACTTC
CSVEGFGRGGTYEQYF
>NA|13|TRBV7-2|NA|TRBJ2-5
TGTGCCAGCAGCCGGGACACCCAAGAGACCCAGTACTTC
CASSRDTQETQYF
>NA|11|TRBV29-1|NA|TRBJ2-2
TGCAGCGTTGAGGAGGCCGGGGAGCTGTTTTTT
CSVEEAGELFF
>few|15|TRBV28|NA|TRBJ2-1
TGTGCCAGCAGTTTATTTTCGGGTGCGGCGAATGAGCAGTTCTTC
CASSLFSGAANEQFF
>NA|16|TRBV14|NA|TRBJ1-2
TGTGCCAGCAGCCAAGAGTCTTATCCAGTGGGCTATGGCTACACCTTC
CASSQESYPVGYGYTF
>few|12|TRBV29-1|NA|TRBJ2-1
TGCAGCGTTGTGGGGGGGCAGAGTGAGCAGTTCTTC
CSVVGGQSEQFF
>NA|10|TRBV25-1|NA|TRBJ1-1
TGTGCCAGCAGTGGGGCCGAAGCTTTCTTT
CASSGAEAFF
>NA|15|TRBV4-3|TRBD1|TRBJ1-4
TGCGCCAGCAGCCAAGATACAGGGGTGAATGAAAAACTGTTTTTT
CASSQDTGVNEKLFF
>NA|11|TRBV7-2|NA|TRBJ1-1
TGTGCCAGCAGCTTAGTAGGGGAAGCTTTCTTT
CASSLVGEAFF
>NA|11|TRBV7-9|NA|TRBJ1-1
TGTGCCAGCAGCCCAGACAGTGAAGCTTTCTTT
CASSPDSEAFF
>few|13|TRBV6-5|NA|TRBJ2-3
TGTGCCAGCTCTACGGGGGCCACAGATACGCAGTATTTT
CASSTGATDTQYF
>few|15|TRBV27|TRBD1|TRBJ2-7
TGTGCCAGCAGTTTGGGGACAGGGGGCTCCTACGAGCAGTACTTC
CASSLGTGGSYEQYF
>NA|14|TRBV2|NA|TRBJ2-1
TGTGCCAGCACCTCTGCGGGAACCTACAATGAGCAGTTCTTC
CASTSAGTYNEQFF
>NA|12|TRBV1|NA|TRBJ2-2
TGCAGGGGAAATCCGAACACCGGGGAGCTGTTTTTT
CRGNPNTGELFF
>NA|16|TRBV9|NA|TRBJ1-6
TGTGCCAGCAGCGCCAGGGACCGCTCCTGGAGTTCACCCCTCCACTTT
CASSARDRSWSSPLHF
>NA|13|TRBV11-2|NA|TRBJ1-1
TGTGCCAGCAGCTTAGAGACAGACACTGAAGCTTTCTTT
CASSLETDTEAFF
>few|13|TRBV5-1|NA|TRBJ2-7
TGCGCCAGCAGCTTGCACTCTAGCTACGAGCAGTACTTC
CASSLHSSYEQYF
>once|14|TRBV7-6|NA|TRBJ2-7
TGTGCCAGCAGCTTAGCGGACAAGTCCTACGAGCAGTACTTC
CASSLADKSYEQYF
>NA|13|TRBV27|NA|TRBJ2-3
TGTGCCAGCAGTTTATACAACACAGATACGCAGTATTTT
CASSLYNTDTQYF